The next 9 T cell receptor beta chains were all read from a single sample in a study of early T cells in non-severe SARS-CoV-2 infection. One entry per CDR3 protein, called by TCRdb with MiXCR from the 5' RACE reads. In the table there are tens of thousands of distinct CDR3 sequences, over 7% of which are singletons. Sequencing was done on a sample of whole blood. These receptors came from an adult who was a healthcare worker with PCR-confirmed SARS-CoV-2 infection or an uninfected control (not recorded which).

This clonotype has a handful of counts. The chain combines TRBV7-8 with TRBJ1-2; a weak D match, TRBD1 (5 bases). CDR3 length equals 14 residues. In germline, CDR1 is SGHVS, CDR2 FQNEAQ. Trimming removed 5 bases from V and 8 bases from J, with 18 bases in between. DNA for the CDR3: TGTGCCAGCAGCATTCGGGGCACCCACGGGGGCTACACCTTC. Translation gives CASSIRGTHGGYTF.

This clonotype was counted ten times or more. The rearrangement links TRBV6-1 to TRBJ2-3; 7 bases align to TRBD1. V gave up 5 bases and J gave up 4 bases; unmatched junction bases: 6. This CDR3 region has 14 residues. The germline CDR1 and CDR2 sequences are MNHNS and SASEGT. The CDR3 here is CASSPRQGPDTQYF. The CDR3 DNA reads as TGTGCCAGCAGTCCCCGACAGGGTCCAGATACGCAGTATTTT.

This sequence joins TRBV11-2 and TRBJ2-1; 14 bases match TRBD2. This CDR3 has 15 amino acids. Germline CDR1 and CDR2: SGHAT and FQNNGV. V lost 3 bases, J lost 8 bases, and 3 bases stayed unmatched. This CDR3 is CASSLGLAGVDEQFF. In nucleotides, the CDR3 is TGTGCCAGCAGCTTGGGACTAGCGGGGGTGGATGAGCAGTTCTTC.

By share, this clonotype counts as medium-sized (0.01 to 0.1%). The chain carries TRBV6-1 and TRBJ1-5; no firm D call. The length of the CDR3 is 15 residues. Germline values: CDR1 MNHNS, CDR2 SASEGT. V was shortened by 7 bases and J by 4 bases, with 17 bases between the two germline ends. In DNA, the CDR3 is TGTGCCAGCACCTACGGGAAAGGGTCGAATCAGCCCCAGCATTTT. Translating it yields CASTYGKGSNQPQHF.

This clonotype was observed many times. This sequence joins TRBV18 and TRBJ2-3, with 7 bases identical to TRBD2. V gave up 0 bases and J gave up 5 bases; unmatched junction bases: 5. Germline lookup yields CDR1 KGHSH and CDR2 LQKENI. The CDR3 runs 15 residues. The CDR3 sequence is CASSPPGLVRDTQYF. The DNA of the CDR3 is TGTGCCAGCTCACCACCTGGACTAGTCCGAGATACGCAGTATTTT.

V gene TRBV10-1 combines with J gene TRBJ1-1, with D perhaps matching TRBD1 (6 bases). The CDR3 spans 13 residues. Germline CDR1 WNHNN, CDR2 SYGVQD (reference sequence). V was shortened by 3 bases and J by 6 bases, with 11 bases between the two germline ends. CDR3 nucleotide sequence: TGCGCCAGCAGTGACCCCGGACAGCCTGAAGCTTTCTTT. Translation: CASSDPGQPEAFF.

This clonotype showed up many times. This chain connects TRBV28 to TRBJ1-2; D is ambiguous. Germline lookup yields CDR1 MDHEN and CDR2 SYDVKM. Trimming left V 11 bases short and J 8 bases short, with 18 bases between. The CDR3 loop spans 12 amino acids. CDR3 protein: CAASRTAEGYTF. The CDR3 coding sequence is TGTGCCGCCTCACGCACAGCAGAGGGCTACACCTTC.

The rearrangement joins TRBV4-3 to TRBJ1-1; D is undetermined. Germline V CDR1 and CDR2: LGHNA, YSLEER. V was trimmed by 1 base and J by 4 bases, leaving 13 bases between them. This CDR3 has 15 amino acids. The CDR3 nucleotides are TGCGCCAGCAGCCAAGTCCTTAGGGAATCCACTGAAGCTTTCTTT. Encoded protein: CASSQVLRESTEAFF.

This clonotype has more than one count but fewer than ten. V is TRBV29-1 and J is TRBJ1-2; D is unresolved. The CDR3 is 11 amino acids. The V gene lost 0 bases and the J gene lost 5 bases, with 4 bases spanning the gap. CDR1 SQVTM and CDR2 ANQGSEA come from the germline V gene. This CDR3 reads CSVEDLYGYTF. The CDR3 bases are TGCAGCGTTGAAGACCTATATGGCTACACCTTC.